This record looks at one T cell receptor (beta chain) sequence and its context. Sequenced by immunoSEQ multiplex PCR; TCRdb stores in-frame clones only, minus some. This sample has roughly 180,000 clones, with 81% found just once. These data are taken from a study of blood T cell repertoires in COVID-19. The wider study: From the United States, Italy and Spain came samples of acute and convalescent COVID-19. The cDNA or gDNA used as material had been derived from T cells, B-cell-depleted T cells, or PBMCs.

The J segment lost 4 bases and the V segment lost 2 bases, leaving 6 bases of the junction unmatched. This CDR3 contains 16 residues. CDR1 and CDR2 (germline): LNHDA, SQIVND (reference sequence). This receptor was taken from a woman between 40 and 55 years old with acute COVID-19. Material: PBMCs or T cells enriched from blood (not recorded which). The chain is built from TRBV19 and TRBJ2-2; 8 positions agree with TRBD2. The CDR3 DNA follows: TGTGCCAGTAGTATACTGAGCGGGAGTTTCACCGGGGAGCTGTTTTTT. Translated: CASSILSGSFTGELFF. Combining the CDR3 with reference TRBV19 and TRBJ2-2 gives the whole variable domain DGGITQSPKYLFRKEGQNVTLSCEQNLNHDAMYWYRQDPGQGLRLIYYSQIVNDFQKGDIAEGYSVSREKKESFPLTVTSAQKNPTAFYLCASSILSGSFTGELFFGEGSRLTVL.